This T cell receptor beta chain was documented in a study of blood T cells in healthy people across ages. Alongside a J-beta primer mix, a sample-barcoded 5' primer served in a second PCR lasting about 7 to 12 cycles. TCRdb ran MiXCR on the 5' RACE reads and lists one entry per CDR3 protein. Among roughly 730,000 distinct CDR3 sequences listed, just over 55% were seen once. This clonotype appeared a single time. Its antigen is not identified. Findings and caveats of the study: The authors considered diversity estimates from one million T cells to be underestimates.

The people who gave samples were healthy Caucasians from Russia, aged roughly 6 to 90. Each donor supplied roughly 9.2 milliliters of peripheral blood. Total RNA extracted from each sample amounted to at least 5.5 micrograms. The CDR3 loop spans 16 amino acids. Germline V gene sequence: CDR1 SGDLS, CDR2 YYNGEE. Trimming removed 3 bases from V and 0 bases from J; junction bases left unmatched: 5. J is TRBJ2-3 and V is TRBV9, with 9 bases aligning to TRBD2. This sequence was found in a man aged 40-49 years in good health. Sequences were obtained from blood. The CDR3 loop reads CASSDGLATSTDTQYF. DNA for the CDR3: TGTGCCAGCAGCGACGGACTAGCGACAAGCACAGATACGCAGTATTTT.